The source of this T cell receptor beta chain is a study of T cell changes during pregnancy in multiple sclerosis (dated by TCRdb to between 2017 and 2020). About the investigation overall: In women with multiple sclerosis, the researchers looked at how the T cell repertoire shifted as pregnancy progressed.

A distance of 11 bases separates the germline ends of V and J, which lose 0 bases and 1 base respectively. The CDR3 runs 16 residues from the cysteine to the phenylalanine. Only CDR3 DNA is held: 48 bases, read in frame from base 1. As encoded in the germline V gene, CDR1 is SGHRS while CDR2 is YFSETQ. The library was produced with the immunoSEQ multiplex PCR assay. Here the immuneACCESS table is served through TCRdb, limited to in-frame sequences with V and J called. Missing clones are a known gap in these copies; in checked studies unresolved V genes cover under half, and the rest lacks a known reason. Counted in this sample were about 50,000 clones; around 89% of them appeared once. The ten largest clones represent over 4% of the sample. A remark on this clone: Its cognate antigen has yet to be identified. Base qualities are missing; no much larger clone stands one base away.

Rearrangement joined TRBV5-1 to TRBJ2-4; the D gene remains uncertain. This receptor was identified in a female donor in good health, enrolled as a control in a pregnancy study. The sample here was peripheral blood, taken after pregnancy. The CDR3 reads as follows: CASSLGGRLAKNIQYF. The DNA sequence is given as TGCGCCAGCAGCTTGGGCGGCAGACTGGCCAAAAACATTCAGTACTTC.